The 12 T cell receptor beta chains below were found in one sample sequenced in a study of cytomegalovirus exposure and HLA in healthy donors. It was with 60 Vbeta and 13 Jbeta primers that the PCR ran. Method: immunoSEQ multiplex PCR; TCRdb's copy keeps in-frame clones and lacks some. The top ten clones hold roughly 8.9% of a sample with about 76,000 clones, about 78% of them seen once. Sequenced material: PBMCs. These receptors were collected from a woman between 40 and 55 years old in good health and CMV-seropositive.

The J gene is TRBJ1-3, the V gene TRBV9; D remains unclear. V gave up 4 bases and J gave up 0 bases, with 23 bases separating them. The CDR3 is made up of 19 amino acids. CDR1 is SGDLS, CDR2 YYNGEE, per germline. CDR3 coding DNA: TGTGCCAGCAGCACGGCTATCATGGGTGGCGGATCCTCTGGAAACACCATATATTTT. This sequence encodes CASSTAIMGGGSSGNTIYF.

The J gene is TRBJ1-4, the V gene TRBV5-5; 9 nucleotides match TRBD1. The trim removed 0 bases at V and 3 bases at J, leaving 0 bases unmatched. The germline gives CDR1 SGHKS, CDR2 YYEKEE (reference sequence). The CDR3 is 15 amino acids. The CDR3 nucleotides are TGTGCCAGCAGCTTGGACAGGGGGCCTAATGAAAAACTGTTTTTT. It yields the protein CASSLDRGPNEKLFF. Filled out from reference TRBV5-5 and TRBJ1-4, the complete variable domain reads DAGVTQSPTHLIKTRGQQVTLRCSPISGHKSVSWYQQVLGQGPQFIFQYYEKEERGRGNFPDRFSARQFPNYSSELNVNALLLGDSALYLCASSLDRGPNEKLFFGSGTQLSVL.

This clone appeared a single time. CDR3: CASSPPAGAREKLFF. CDR3 sequence (DNA): TGTGCCAGCTCACCACCGGCGGGGGCAAGGGAAAAACTGTTTTTT. The chain uses TRBV18 and TRBJ1-4; D is perhaps TRBD1 (6 bases). Germline V gene sequence: CDR1 KGHSH, CDR2 LQKENI. The CDR3 consists of 15 residues. Between the trimmed V and J ends, which lost 0 bases and 8 bases, there was a span of 13 bases.

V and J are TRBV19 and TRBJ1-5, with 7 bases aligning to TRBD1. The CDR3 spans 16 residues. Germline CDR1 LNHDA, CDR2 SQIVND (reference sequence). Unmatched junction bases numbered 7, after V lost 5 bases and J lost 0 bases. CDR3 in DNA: TGTGCCAGTAGTCCAAACAGGGGTGATAGCAATCAGCCCCAGCATTTT. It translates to CASSPNRGDSNQPQHF. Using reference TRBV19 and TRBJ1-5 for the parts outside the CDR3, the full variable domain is DGGITQSPKYLFRKEGQNVTLSCEQNLNHDAMYWYRQDPGQGLRLIYYSQIVNDFQKGDIAEGYSVSREKKESFPLTVTSAQKNPTAFYLCASSPNRGDSNQPQHFGDGTRLSIL.

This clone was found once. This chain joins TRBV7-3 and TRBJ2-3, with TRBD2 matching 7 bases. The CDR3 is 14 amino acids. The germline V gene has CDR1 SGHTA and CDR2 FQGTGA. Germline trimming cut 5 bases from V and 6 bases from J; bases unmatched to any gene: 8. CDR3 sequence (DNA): TGTGCCAGCAGCCGGACTAGGTGGGGTGATACGCAGTATTTT. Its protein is CASSRTRWGDTQYF.

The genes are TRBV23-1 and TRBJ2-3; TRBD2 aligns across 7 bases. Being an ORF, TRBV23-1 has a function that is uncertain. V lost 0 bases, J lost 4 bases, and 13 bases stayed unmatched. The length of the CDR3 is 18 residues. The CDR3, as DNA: TGCGCCAGCAGTCAATCGATGCAGGGCGGGGGAGTCGCAGATACGCAGTATTTT. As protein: CASSQSMQGGGVADTQYF.

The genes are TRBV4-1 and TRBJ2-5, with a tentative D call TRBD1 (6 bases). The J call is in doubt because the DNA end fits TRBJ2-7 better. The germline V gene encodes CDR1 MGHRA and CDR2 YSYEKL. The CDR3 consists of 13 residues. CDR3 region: CASSQQGTYEQYF. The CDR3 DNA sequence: TGCGCCAGCAGCCAGCAGGGGACCTACGAGCAGTACTTC.

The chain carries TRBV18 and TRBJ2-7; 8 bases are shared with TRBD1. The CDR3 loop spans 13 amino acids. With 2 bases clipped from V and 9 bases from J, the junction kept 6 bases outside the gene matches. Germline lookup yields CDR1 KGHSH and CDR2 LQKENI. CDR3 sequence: CASSPSADRGQYF. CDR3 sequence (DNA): TGTGCCAGCTCACCATCGGCCGACAGGGGGCAGTACTTC.

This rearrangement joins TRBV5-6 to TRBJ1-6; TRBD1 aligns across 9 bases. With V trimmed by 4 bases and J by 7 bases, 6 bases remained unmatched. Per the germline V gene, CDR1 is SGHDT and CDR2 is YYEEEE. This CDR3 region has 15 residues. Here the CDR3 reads CASSKGTGSNSPLHF. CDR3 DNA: TGTGCCAGCAGCAAAGGGACAGGGAGCAATTCACCCCTCCACTTT.

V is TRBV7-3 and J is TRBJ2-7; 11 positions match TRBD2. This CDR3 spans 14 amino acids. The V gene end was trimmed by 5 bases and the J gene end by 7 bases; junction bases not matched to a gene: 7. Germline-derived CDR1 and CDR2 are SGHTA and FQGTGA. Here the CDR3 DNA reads TGTGCCAGCAGCGCCCTAGCGGGGGGAAGTGAGCAGTACTTC. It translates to CASSALAGGSEQYF. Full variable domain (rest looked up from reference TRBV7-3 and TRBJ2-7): GAGVSQTPSNKVTEKGKYVELRCDPISGHTALYWYRQSLGQGPEFLIYFQGTGAADDSGLPNDRFFAVRPEGSVSTLKIQRTERGDSAVYLCASSALAGGSEQYFGPGTRLTVT.

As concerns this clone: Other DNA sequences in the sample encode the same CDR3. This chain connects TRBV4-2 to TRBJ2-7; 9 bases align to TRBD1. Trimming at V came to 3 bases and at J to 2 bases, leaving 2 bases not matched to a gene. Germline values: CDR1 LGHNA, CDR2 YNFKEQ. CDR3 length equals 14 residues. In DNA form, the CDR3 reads TGTGCCAGCAGCCAGGGACAGGGTACCTACGAGCAGTACTTC. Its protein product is CASSQGQGTYEQYF.

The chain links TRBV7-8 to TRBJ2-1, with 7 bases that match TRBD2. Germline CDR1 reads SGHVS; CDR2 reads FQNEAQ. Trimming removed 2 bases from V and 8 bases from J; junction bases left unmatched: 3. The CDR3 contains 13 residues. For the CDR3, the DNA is TGTGCCAGCAGCTTAATGGGGGGGGATGAGCAGTTCTTC. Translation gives CASSLMGGDEQFF.